The rows below give T cell receptor beta chains drawn from one sample of a study of blood T cell repertoires in COVID-19. Sequencing was performed with immunoSEQ multiplex PCR; in TCRdb, only in-frame clones are kept and a portion is missing. The repertoire holds 95,000 to 150,000 clones, with around 85% as singletons. The sequenced material came from peripheral blood. The receptors shown here come from a man in his sixties with acute or convalescent COVID-19. The conserved cysteine and the conserved F or W are not part of the CDR3 here.

TRBV9 ASSVAGGAGTANNSPLH
TRBV6-5 ASSPGLPGTEAF
TRBV24-1 ATSRASATDTQY
TRBV11-2 ASSSSVAMNTEAF
TRBV7-9 ASSPRDSSTDTQY
TRBV29-1 SFLALAGTGQF
TRBV7-3 ASSPKGLAGGNEQF
TRBV28 ASSLTSTDTQY
TRBV7-3 ASSLIQGNTGELF
TRBV5-4 ASSLDLPQGDTQY
TRBV9 ASSVGGRSRQETQY
TRBV6-6 ASTHPGRGNEQF
TRBV28 ASSFSGRSYEQY
TRBV5-4 ASTRTRRGQGVGEQY
TRBV29-1 SVEQVAGPTEAF
TRBV25-1 ASSASPPRRETQY